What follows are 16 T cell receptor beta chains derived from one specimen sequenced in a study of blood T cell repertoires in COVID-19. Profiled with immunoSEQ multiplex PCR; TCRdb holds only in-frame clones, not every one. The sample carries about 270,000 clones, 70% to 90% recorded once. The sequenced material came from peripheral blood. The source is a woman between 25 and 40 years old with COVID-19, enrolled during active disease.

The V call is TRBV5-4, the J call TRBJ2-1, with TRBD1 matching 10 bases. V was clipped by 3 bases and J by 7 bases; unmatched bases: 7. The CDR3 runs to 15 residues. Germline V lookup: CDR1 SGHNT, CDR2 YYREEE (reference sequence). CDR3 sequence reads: CASSSPGQGRNEQFF. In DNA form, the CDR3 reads TGTGCCAGCAGCTCCCCGGGACAGGGGAGAAATGAGCAGTTCTTC.

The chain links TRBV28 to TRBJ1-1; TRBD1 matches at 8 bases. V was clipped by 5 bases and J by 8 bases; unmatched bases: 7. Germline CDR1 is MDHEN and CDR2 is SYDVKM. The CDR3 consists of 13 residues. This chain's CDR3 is CASSPGQGGEAFF. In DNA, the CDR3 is TGTGCCAGCAGTCCTGGACAGGGAGGGGAAGCTTTCTTT.

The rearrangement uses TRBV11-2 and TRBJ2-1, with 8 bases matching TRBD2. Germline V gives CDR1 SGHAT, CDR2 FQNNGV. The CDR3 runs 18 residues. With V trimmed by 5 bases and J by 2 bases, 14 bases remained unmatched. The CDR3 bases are TGTGCCAGCAGCAATTTCTGGCGCGGGGGGAGGGCCTACAATGAGCAGTTCTTC. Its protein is CASSNFWRGGRAYNEQFF.

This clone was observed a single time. CDR3 loop: CASSPGRTSGAQETQYF. CDR3 DNA: TGTGCCAGCAGCCCTGGTAGGACTAGCGGGGCTCAAGAGACCCAGTACTTC. This chain links TRBV11-2 with TRBJ2-5, with 12 bases that match TRBD2. The CDR3 extends over 17 amino acids. V lost 5 bases, J lost 2 bases, and 9 bases stayed unmatched. In germline, CDR1 is SGHAT, CDR2 FQNNGV.

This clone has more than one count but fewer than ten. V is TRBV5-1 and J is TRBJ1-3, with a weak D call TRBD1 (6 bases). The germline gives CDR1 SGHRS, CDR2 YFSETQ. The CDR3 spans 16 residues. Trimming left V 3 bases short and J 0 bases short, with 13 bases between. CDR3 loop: CASSSTQGSSGNTIYF. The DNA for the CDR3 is TGCGCCAGCAGCTCGACACAGGGCTCCTCTGGAAACACCATATATTTT.

The CDR3 bases are TGTGCCAGCAGTTACCTGCCTAGCGGGGCCATCTACGAGCAGTACTTC. Its translation: CASSYLPSGAIYEQYF. The chain has TRBV6-5 and TRBJ2-7; 9 bases are shared with TRBD2. After removal of 2 bases from V and 3 bases from J, the junction contained 8 bases not matched to a gene. This CDR3 is 16 amino acids long. Germline CDR1 reads MNHEY; CDR2 reads SVGAGI.

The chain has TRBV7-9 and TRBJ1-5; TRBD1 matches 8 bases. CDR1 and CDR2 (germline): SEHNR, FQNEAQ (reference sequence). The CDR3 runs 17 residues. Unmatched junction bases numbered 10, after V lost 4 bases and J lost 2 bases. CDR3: CASSSGTGAGGNQPQHF. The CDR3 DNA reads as TGTGCCAGCAGCTCCGGGACAGGCGCGGGGGGCAATCAGCCCCAGCATTTT.

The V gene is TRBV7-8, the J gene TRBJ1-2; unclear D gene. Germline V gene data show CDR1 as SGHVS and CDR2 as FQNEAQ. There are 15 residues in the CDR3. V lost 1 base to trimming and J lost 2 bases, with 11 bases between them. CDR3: CASSLVGRPNYGYTF. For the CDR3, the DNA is TGTGCCAGCAGCTTAGTGGGCAGGCCCAACTATGGCTACACCTTC.

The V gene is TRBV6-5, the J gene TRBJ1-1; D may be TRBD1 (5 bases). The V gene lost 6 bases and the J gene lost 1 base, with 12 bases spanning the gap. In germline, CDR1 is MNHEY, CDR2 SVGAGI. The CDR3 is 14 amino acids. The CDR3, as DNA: TGTGCCAGCAGCACGGGACTGACGAACACTGAAGCTTTCTTT. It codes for CASSTGLTNTEAFF.

The DNA for the CDR3 is TGTGCCAGCAGCTTAGGGACAGGGGGTTCACCCCTCCACTTT. It translates to CASSLGTGGSPLHF. The V and J genes are TRBV7-8 and TRBJ1-6, with 10 nucleotides matching TRBD1. The J segment lost 9 bases and the V segment lost 1 base, leaving 0 bases of the junction unmatched. The CDR3 spans 14 residues. Germline V gene sequence: CDR1 SGHVS, CDR2 FQNEAQ.

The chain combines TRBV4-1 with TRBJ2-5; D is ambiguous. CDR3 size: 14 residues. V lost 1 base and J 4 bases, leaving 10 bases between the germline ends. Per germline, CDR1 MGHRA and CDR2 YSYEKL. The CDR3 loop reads CASSQGPSPETQYF. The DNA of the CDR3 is TGCGCCAGCAGCCAAGGGCCCAGTCCAGAGACCCAGTACTTC.

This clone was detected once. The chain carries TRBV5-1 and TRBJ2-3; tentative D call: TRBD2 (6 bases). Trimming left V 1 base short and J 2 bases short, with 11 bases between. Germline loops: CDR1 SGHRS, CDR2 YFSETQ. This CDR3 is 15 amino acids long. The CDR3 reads CASSLLGGPTDTQYF. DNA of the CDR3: TGCGCCAGCAGCTTGTTGGGGGGACCCACAGATACGCAGTATTTT.

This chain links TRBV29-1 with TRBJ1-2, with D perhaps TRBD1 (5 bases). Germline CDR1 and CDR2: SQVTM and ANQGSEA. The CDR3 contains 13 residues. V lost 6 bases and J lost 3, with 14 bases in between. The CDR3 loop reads CSVQGFRDYGYTF. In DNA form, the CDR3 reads TGCAGCGTCCAGGGATTCCGGGACTATGGCTACACCTTC.

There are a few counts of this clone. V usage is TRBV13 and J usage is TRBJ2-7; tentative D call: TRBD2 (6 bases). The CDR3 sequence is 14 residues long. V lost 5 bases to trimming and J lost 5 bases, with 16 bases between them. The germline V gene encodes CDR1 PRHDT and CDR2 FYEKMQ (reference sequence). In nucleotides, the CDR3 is TGTGCCAGCAGCCCGGGACTGGGCGTTAACGAGCAGTACTTC. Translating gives CASSPGLGVNEQYF.

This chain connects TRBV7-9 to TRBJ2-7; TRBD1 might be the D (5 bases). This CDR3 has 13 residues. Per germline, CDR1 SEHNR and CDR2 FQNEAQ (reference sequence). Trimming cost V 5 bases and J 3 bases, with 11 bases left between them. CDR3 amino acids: CASSHDDSYEQYF. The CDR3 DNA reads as TGTGCCAGCAGCCATGATGACAGCTACGAGCAGTACTTC.

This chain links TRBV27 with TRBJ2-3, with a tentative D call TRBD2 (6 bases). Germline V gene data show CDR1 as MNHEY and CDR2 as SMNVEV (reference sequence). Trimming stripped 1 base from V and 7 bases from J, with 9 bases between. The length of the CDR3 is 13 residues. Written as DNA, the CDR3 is TGTGCCAGCAGTTTATTCCGGGAGAATACGCAGTATTTT. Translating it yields CASSLFRENTQYF.